This T cell receptor beta chain was profiled in a study of T cells in Graves' hyperthyroidism and ophthalmopathy. The wider study: Once the initial diagnosis was made, peripheral blood was obtained before any treatment.

Germline-derived CDR1 and CDR2 are DFQATT and SNEGSKA (reference sequence). Trimming took 2 bases from V and 7 from J, leaving 9 bases between them. The CDR3 runs 12 residues. What was amplified from RNA transcripts were TCR beta CDR3 regions. TCR CDR3 underwent first-round RT-PCR with the HTBI primer set. One entry per CDR3 protein, called by TCRdb with MiXCR from the multiplex PCR reads. This sample has hundreds of thousands of distinct CDR3 sequences, with roughly 13% found just once. Study outcomes and limitations: Using 13 V-J features, a model discriminated ophthalmopathy from stable hyperthyroidism.

This clonotype was detected ten times or more. Its antigen is currently unknown. The sample taken for sequencing was blood. The chain uses TRBV20-1 and TRBJ2-1; D perhaps matches TRBD2 (6 bases). This receptor was obtained from a man between 50 and 59 years old with Graves' ophthalmopathy. The CDR3 region has the DNA TGCAGTGCTAGAATACGGGAGAATGAGCAGTTCTTC. Translation: CSARIRENEQFF.